The 16 T cell receptor beta chains given below trace back to one sample, sequenced in a study of blood T cells in healthy people across ages. The authors ran a second PCR of 7 to 11 cycles using a sample-barcoded 5' primer and a J-beta primer mix. TCRdb recomputed calls from the 5' RACE reads with MiXCR, one row per CDR3 protein. The table shows about 1 million distinct CDR3 sequences, with 40% to 45% occurring only once. Specimen: blood. The receptors shown here come from a woman in her fifties or sixties in good health.

The V gene is TRBV10-3, the J gene TRBJ2-4, with TRBD1 as a possible D gene (6 bases). The J call may be in error: the DNA end matches TRBJ2-7 better. The CDR3 spans 14 residues. CDR1 is ENHRY and CDR2 is SYGVKD in the germline V gene. The CDR3 nucleotides read TGTGCCATCAGTGAGGCAGGGACAACCTACGAGCAGTACTTC. Its protein is CAISEAGTTYEQYF.

This sequence joins TRBV27 and TRBJ1-2, with D unclear. Trimming cost V 4 bases and J 7 bases, with 22 bases left between them. Germline CDR1 MNHEY, CDR2 SMNVEV (reference sequence). The CDR3 is 16 amino acids. Written as DNA, the CDR3 is TGTGCCAGCAGTTCGTGGGTTGGAGGTATTTCGGGTGGCTACACCTTC. Its protein is CASSSWVGGISGGYTF.

This clonotype was observed a few times. The rearrangement links TRBV13 to TRBJ2-7; the match to TRBD2 covers 11 bases. J was trimmed by 4 bases and V by 5 bases; bases with no gene match: 7. This CDR3 spans 15 amino acids. Germline CDR1 and CDR2: PRHDT and FYEKMQ (reference sequence). The CDR3 DNA reads as TGTGCCAGCAGCCCGGGTAGCGGGAGGGGGTACGAGCAGTACTTC. Encoded protein: CASSPGSGRGYEQYF.

The chain carries TRBV6-1 and TRBJ2-7; 7 bases match TRBD1. Germline V gene lookup returns CDR1 MNHNS and CDR2 SASEGT. CDR3 length: 15 amino acids. V shed 0 bases, J shed 3 bases, and the junction held 5 bases outside the gene matches. CDR3 loop: CASSEAWGTVYEQYF. In DNA, the CDR3 is TGTGCCAGCAGTGAAGCGTGGGGGACAGTCTACGAGCAGTACTTC.

This clonotype has only a few counts. The V and J genes are TRBV2 and TRBJ1-2; D gene unclear. V dropped 4 bases and J dropped 0 bases, with 9 bases sitting between them. CDR3 length equals 14 residues. In germline, CDR1 is SNHLY, CDR2 FYNNEI. CDR3 coding DNA: TGTGCCAGCAGTGGGACCGTAGCTAACTATGGCTACACCTTC. Its translation is CASSGTVANYGYTF.

The rearrangement links TRBV6-1 to TRBJ2-5; TRBD2 agrees at 8 bases. There are 14 residues in the CDR3. Germline loops: CDR1 MNHNS, CDR2 SASEGT. Losses at the gene ends were 7 bases for V and 1 base for J; bases not matched to a gene: 5. In nucleotides, the CDR3 is TGTGCCAGCACGAGCGGGGGTTCCCAAGAGACCCAGTACTTC. Residues: CASTSGGSQETQYF.

The chain combines TRBV15 with TRBJ2-5, with D perhaps TRBD1 (6 bases). Trimming cost V 1 base and J 9 bases, with 18 bases left between them. The CDR3 totals 15 residues. CDR1 is LNHNV, CDR2 YYDKDF, per germline (reference sequence). The CDR3 reads CATSRGTEGLKAQYF. The DNA of the CDR3 is TGTGCCACCAGCAGAGGGACAGAGGGCCTCAAGGCCCAGTACTTC. The entire variable domain, with the rest obtained from reference TRBV15 and TRBJ2-5, is as follows: DAMVIQNPRYQVTQFGKPVTLSCSQTLNHNVMYWYQQKSSQAPKLLFHYYDKDFNNEADTPDNFQSRRPNTSFCFLDIRSPGLGDTAMYLCATSRGTEGLKAQYFGPGTRLLVL.

Many counts were recorded for this clonotype. The chain joins TRBV6-5 to TRBJ1-2; D gene unclear. Trimming stripped 6 bases from V and 5 bases from J, with 16 bases between. The CDR3 runs 14 residues. The germline V gene encodes CDR1 MNHEY and CDR2 SVGAGI. The CDR3 here is CASSSSPGRYGYTF. Written as DNA, the CDR3 is TGTGCCAGCAGCTCGTCCCCCGGACGATATGGCTACACCTTC.

A few counts support this clonotype. J is TRBJ2-7 and V is TRBV6-1, with a weak D call TRBD2 (6 bases). The length of the CDR3 is 11 residues. V lost 7 bases, J lost 4 bases, and 8 bases lay in between. Germline values: CDR1 MNHNS, CDR2 SASEGT. CDR3 in DNA: TGTGCCAGCAAGCGGGCGTACGAGCAGTACTTC. Its translation is CASKRAYEQYF.

This clonotype was seen only a few times. This chain connects TRBV7-2 to TRBJ1-1; D might be TRBD1 (6 bases). CDR1 and CDR2 (germline): SGHTA, FQGNSA. V lost 4 bases, J lost 1 base, and 19 bases lay in between. This CDR3 comprises 17 residues. CDR3 sequence (DNA): TGTGCCAGCAGCTCGGAGGGGGGTGGTGTTGGGAACACTGAAGCTTTCTTT. It translates to CASSSEGGGVGNTEAFF.

This clonotype was seen a few times. V is TRBV25-1 and J is TRBJ2-7, with D possibly being TRBD1 or TRBD2 (6 bases each). In germline, CDR1 is MGHDK, CDR2 SYGVNS. The ends were cut back, 7 bases at V and 6 bases at J, with 13 bases in the middle. The CDR3 runs 12 residues. CDR3 sequence reads: CASKVGGGEQYF. The CDR3 DNA is TGTGCCAGCAAGGTAGGGGGAGGCGAGCAGTACTTC.

This clonotype appeared a single time. The chain recombines TRBV6-2 or TRBV6-3 with TRBJ2-7, with a weak D call TRBD2 (5 bases). Germline CDR1 reads MNHEY; CDR2 reads SVGEGT. The length of the CDR3 is 15 residues. V lost 6 bases, J lost 5 bases, and 20 bases lay in between. CDR3 loop: CASSRWRSTSDEQYF. CDR3 in DNA: TGTGCCAGCAGCCGGTGGAGGTCCACGTCCGACGAGCAGTACTTC.

The genes are TRBV6-2 or TRBV6-3 and TRBJ2-3; 8 nucleotides line up with TRBD2. The CDR3 has 15 residues. The V and J ends lost 6 bases and 1 base, in that order; junction bases with no gene match: 6. From germline, CDR1 is MNHEY and CDR2 SVGEGT. CDR3 nucleotides: TGTGCCAGCAGGCCTCGGCGGGAGGGCACAGATACGCAGTATTTT. It codes for CASRPRREGTDTQYF.

The rearrangement links TRBV9 to TRBJ2-7, with 10 bases lining up with TRBD1. Per the germline V gene, CDR1 is SGDLS and CDR2 is YYNGEE. The CDR3 loop spans 18 amino acids. The V and J ends lost 3 bases and 3 bases, in that order; junction bases with no gene match: 15. The CDR3 sequence is CASSAEGTPGQGFYEQYF. The CDR3 region has the DNA TGTGCCAGCAGCGCAGAGGGAACACCGGGACAGGGGTTCTACGAGCAGTACTTC.

This chain uses TRBV10-3 with TRBJ2-7, with D tentatively TRBD1 or TRBD2 (5 bases each). CDR1 and CDR2 (germline): ENHRY, SYGVKD. Trimming took 2 bases from V and 0 from J, leaving 14 bases between them. The CDR3 totals 16 residues. CDR3 region: CAISEVGDVHSYEQYF. The CDR3 bases are TGTGCCATCAGTGAGGTCGGGGACGTCCACTCCTACGAGCAGTACTTC.

The chain joins TRBV7-2 to TRBJ2-1; D gene unclear. The CDR3 sequence is 11 residues long. CDR1 SGHTA and CDR2 FQGNSA come from the germline V gene. Trimming removed 8 bases from V and 5 bases from J, with 7 bases in between. In DNA form, the CDR3 reads TGTGCCAGCTTAACCAACAATGAGCAGTTCTTC. Translating gives CASLTNNEQFF.